The rows below give T cell receptor beta chains drawn from one sample of a study of cytomegalovirus exposure and HLA in healthy donors. TCRdb keeps only in-frame clones here, not all; method: immunoSEQ multiplex PCR. This sample contains 70,000 to 85,000 clones. The sample was PBMCs. The receptors originated from a female donor in good health and CMV-seropositive. The CDR3 runs from the conserved cysteine through the conserved F or W. A D gene is named only where the DNA matches it firmly.

CDR3 DNA: TGTGCCAGCAGTGCCGGAGCCGGGACAAGCTATGGCTACACCTTC; CDR3 protein: CASSAGAGTSYGYTF; D gene: -; V gene: TRBV27; J gene: TRBJ1-2
CDR3 DNA: TGTGCCAGCAGCGTAGGAGGGCGAAGCACAGATACGCAGTATTTT; CDR3 protein: CASSVGGRSTDTQYF; D gene: -; V gene: TRBV9; J gene: TRBJ2-3
CDR3 DNA: TGCGCCAGCAGCCCCCGGGACAGTCCCTACGAGCAGTACTTC; CDR3 protein: CASSPRDSPYEQYF; D gene: TRBD1; V gene: TRBV4-1; J gene: TRBJ2-7
CDR3 DNA: TGTGCCAGCAGCTTAGAACAGGGCAAGAACACTGAAGCTTTCTTT; CDR3 protein: CASSLEQGKNTEAFF; D gene: -; V gene: TRBV13; J gene: TRBJ1-1
CDR3 DNA: TGTGCCTGGAGTGTGGGCGGGAGGACCAAAAACATTCAGTACTTC; CDR3 protein: CAWSVGGRTKNIQYF; D gene: TRBD2; V gene: TRBV30; J gene: TRBJ2-4
CDR3 DNA: TGTGCCAGCAGTGGACAGCCCAATCAGCCCCAGCATTTT; CDR3 protein: CASSGQPNQPQHF; D gene: -; V gene: TRBV6-1; J gene: TRBJ1-5
CDR3 DNA: TGTGCCAGCAGTGAATGGGGGGAGCCTTATGGCTACACCTTC; CDR3 protein: CASSEWGEPYGYTF; D gene: -; V gene: TRBV2; J gene: TRBJ1-2
CDR3 DNA: TGTGCCTGGAGCGAATGGGGACAGAACGGTTCACCCCTCCACTTT; CDR3 protein: CAWSEWGQNGSPLHF; D gene: TRBD1; V gene: TRBV30; J gene: TRBJ1-6
CDR3 DNA: TGTGCCAGTAGTACCAGACAGTTGAACACTGAAGCTTTCTTT; CDR3 protein: CASSTRQLNTEAFF; D gene: -; V gene: TRBV19; J gene: TRBJ1-1
CDR3 DNA: TGCGCCAGCAGCCAAGGCCAGACTTTTGGCTACACCTTC; CDR3 protein: CASSQGQTFGYTF; D gene: -; V gene: TRBV4-1; J gene: TRBJ1-2
CDR3 DNA: TGTGCCAGCAGCCAAGAATTAAACCAAGACTGGGAGTATTTT; CDR3 protein: CASSQELNQDWEYF; D gene: -; V gene: TRBV4-2; J gene: TRBJ2-3
CDR3 DNA: TGCGCCAGCAGCTTTGGTTCTAGCAGGGGTTCCTACGAGCAGTACTTC; CDR3 protein: CASSFGSSRGSYEQYF; D gene: -; V gene: TRBV5-1; J gene: TRBJ2-7
CDR3 DNA: TGCGCCGCACAAGCAACTAATGAAAAACTGTTTTTT; CDR3 protein: CAAQATNEKLFF; D gene: -; V gene: TRBV29-1; J gene: TRBJ1-4
CDR3 DNA: TGTGCCTGGACGACAGGGGGCGAGACTGAAGCTTTCTTT; CDR3 protein: CAWTTGGETEAFF; D gene: TRBD1; V gene: TRBV30; J gene: TRBJ1-1
CDR3 DNA: TGTGCCAGCAGTTTAAATCCAGGGGAAAACAATGAGCAGTTCTTC; CDR3 protein: CASSLNPGENNEQFF; D gene: -; V gene: TRBV27; J gene: TRBJ2-1
CDR3 DNA: TGTGCCATCAGTGGTGAGGGCTGGGGTTCCCAGCCCCAGCATTTT; CDR3 protein: CAISGEGWGSQPQHF; D gene: -; V gene: TRBV10-3; J gene: TRBJ1-5
CDR3 DNA: TGTGCCAGTAGTCCACAGGGTACTCAGCCCCAGCATTTT; CDR3 protein: CASSPQGTQPQHF; D gene: -; V gene: TRBV19; J gene: TRBJ1-5
CDR3 DNA: TGTGCCTGGAGTGTAATACAGGGAGCTTTCTTT; CDR3 protein: CAWSVIQGAFF; D gene: -; V gene: TRBV30; J gene: TRBJ1-1
CDR3 DNA: TGTGCCAGCAGCGCGATCCAGGGGCACTACGAGCAGTACTTC; CDR3 protein: CASSAIQGHYEQYF; D gene: -; V gene: TRBV28; J gene: TRBJ2-7
CDR3 DNA: TGTGCCAGCAGCTTAGGGGCGGGCGGGAGTTTCACAGATAAGCAGTATTTT; CDR3 protein: CASSLGAGGSFTDKQYF; D gene: TRBD2; V gene: TRBV7-2; J gene: TRBJ2-3
CDR3 DNA: TGTGCCAGCAGCGTAGGGACAGGGACCCCCTACGAGCAGTACTTC; CDR3 protein: CASSVGTGTPYEQYF; D gene: TRBD1; V gene: TRBV9; J gene: TRBJ2-7
CDR3 DNA: TGTGCCAGCAGCTTGGAAGGCAGGGGGGAAGCTTTCTTT; CDR3 protein: CASSLEGRGEAFF; D gene: TRBD1; V gene: TRBV5-5; J gene: TRBJ1-1
CDR3 DNA: TGTGCCAGCCGAGATAGGGAGGGACCCTATGGCTACACCTTC; CDR3 protein: CASRDREGPYGYTF; D gene: -; V gene: TRBV28; J gene: TRBJ1-2
CDR3 DNA: TGTGCCAGCAGCTTTAACCTAGCCTACGAGCAGTACTTC; CDR3 protein: CASSFNLAYEQYF; D gene: -; V gene: TRBV7-2; J gene: TRBJ2-7
CDR3 DNA: TGTGCCAGTATCCGGGACACTCTTAGCAATCAGCCCCAGCATTTT; CDR3 protein: CASIRDTLSNQPQHF; D gene: -; V gene: TRBV28; J gene: TRBJ1-5
CDR3 DNA: TGCAGCGTCCGGCCACAGGGCTACAATGAGCAGTTCTTC; CDR3 protein: CSVRPQGYNEQFF; D gene: -; V gene: TRBV29-1; J gene: TRBJ2-1
CDR3 DNA: TGTGCCAGCAGCTTGGGAGGGGCACCGCGGGACTACGAGCAGTACTTC; CDR3 protein: CASSLGGAPRDYEQYF; D gene: -; V gene: TRBV5-6; J gene: TRBJ2-7
CDR3 DNA: TGTGCTAGTGGTTTGGGACAGGGGAATCAGCCCCAGCATTTT; CDR3 protein: CASGLGQGNQPQHF; D gene: TRBD1; V gene: TRBV12-5; J gene: TRBJ1-5
CDR3 DNA: TGTGCCAGCAGGACTACGGGACAGGGGAACACCGGGGAGCTGTTTTTT; CDR3 protein: CASRTTGQGNTGELFF; D gene: TRBD1; V gene: TRBV27; J gene: TRBJ2-2
CDR3 DNA: TGTGCCAGCTCACCACAGGAGCTCGGGACTGAAGCTTTCTTT; CDR3 protein: CASSPQELGTEAFF; D gene: -; V gene: TRBV18; J gene: TRBJ1-1
CDR3 DNA: TGTGCCAGCAGCCGATCCATGAGCTTCCAAGAGACCCAGTACTTC; CDR3 protein: CASSRSMSFQETQYF; D gene: -; V gene: TRBV5-4; J gene: TRBJ2-5
CDR3 DNA: TGTGCCAGCAGCTTTGATATGGGGGCTAATTCACCCCTCCACTTT; CDR3 protein: CASSFDMGANSPLHF; D gene: -; V gene: TRBV11-2; J gene: TRBJ1-6
CDR3 DNA: TGTGCCAGCAGCTTGATGGCTCCCCTCTCCTACGAGCAGTACTTC; CDR3 protein: CASSLMAPLSYEQYF; D gene: -; V gene: TRBV5-8; J gene: TRBJ2-7
CDR3 DNA: TGTGCCAGCAGCCTAGCGGACAATGAGCAGTTCTTC; CDR3 protein: CASSLADNEQFF; D gene: TRBD2; V gene: TRBV6-6; J gene: TRBJ2-1
CDR3 DNA: TGTGCCAGCAGCCCGACAGGCCGGGGCAATCAGCCCCAGCATTTT; CDR3 protein: CASSPTGRGNQPQHF; D gene: -; V gene: TRBV28; J gene: TRBJ1-5
CDR3 DNA: TGTGCCAGCAGTGAACCGGCTGGAAACACCATATATTTT; CDR3 protein: CASSEPAGNTIYF; D gene: -; V gene: TRBV25-1; J gene: TRBJ1-3
CDR3 DNA: TGTGCCCTCGGACGAGGGACTAATGAAAAACTGTTTTTT; CDR3 protein: CALGRGTNEKLFF; D gene: -; V gene: TRBV28; J gene: TRBJ1-4
CDR3 DNA: TGTGCCAGCAGCCGTAACGAGGGGGACAGGGGGCGGCGGGCTTTCTTT; CDR3 protein: CASSRNEGDRGRRAFF; D gene: TRBD1; V gene: TRBV6-6; J gene: TRBJ1-1
CDR3 DNA: TGTGCCAGCAGCGAGGGACTAGCGGGAGGAGGAGAGCAGTTCTTC; CDR3 protein: CASSEGLAGGGEQFF; D gene: TRBD2; V gene: TRBV9; J gene: TRBJ2-1
CDR3 DNA: TGTGCCAGTAGTATCCTGGGACAGGGGAAGGACGAGCAGTACTTC; CDR3 protein: CASSILGQGKDEQYF; D gene: TRBD1; V gene: TRBV19; J gene: TRBJ2-7
CDR3 DNA: TGCGCCAGCAGCCAAGATACCGCCGAGGATACGCAGTATTTT; CDR3 protein: CASSQDTAEDTQYF; D gene: -; V gene: TRBV4-1; J gene: TRBJ2-3
CDR3 DNA: TGTGCCAGCAGTCTTGGTGGTGTCAGCTCTGGAAACACCATATATTTT; CDR3 protein: CASSLGGVSSGNTIYF; D gene: -; V gene: TRBV4-2; J gene: TRBJ1-3
CDR3 DNA: TGTGCCAGCAGCGTAGGGGGACAGGGAAGGGGCGAGCAGTACTTC; CDR3 protein: CASSVGGQGRGEQYF; D gene: TRBD1; V gene: TRBV9; J gene: TRBJ2-7
CDR3 DNA: TGTGCCAGCAGCGTACTAGCGGGAGAGGGGGGAGAGACCCAGTACTTC; CDR3 protein: CASSVLAGEGGETQYF; D gene: TRBD2; V gene: TRBV9; J gene: TRBJ2-5
CDR3 DNA: TGTGCCAGCAGCTCCGAAACAGGGGCCAACACAGATACGCAGTATTTT; CDR3 protein: CASSSETGANTDTQYF; D gene: TRBD1; V gene: TRBV7-9; J gene: TRBJ2-3
CDR3 DNA: TGTGCCAGCAGGCGGGAGCGGGGGTACAATGAGCAGTTCTTC; CDR3 protein: CASRRERGYNEQFF; D gene: TRBD2; V gene: TRBV6-5; J gene: TRBJ2-1
CDR3 DNA: TGTGCCAGCAGTTCAACGTACGAGGCTTTCTTT; CDR3 protein: CASSSTYEAFF; D gene: -; V gene: TRBV28; J gene: TRBJ1-1
CDR3 DNA: TGTGCCAGCAGCCAGACAGGGACCTACAATGAGCAGTTCTTC; CDR3 protein: CASSQTGTYNEQFF; D gene: TRBD1; V gene: TRBV7-9; J gene: TRBJ2-1
CDR3 DNA: TGTGCCAGCAGCGTAGAACAGGGGTCGAACAATGAGCAGTTCTTC; CDR3 protein: CASSVEQGSNNEQFF; D gene: TRBD1; V gene: TRBV9; J gene: TRBJ2-1
CDR3 DNA: TGCAGCAGGGGTACGGCGACCCAGTACTTC; CDR3 protein: CSRGTATQYF; D gene: -; V gene: TRBV20-1; J gene: TRBJ2-5
CDR3 DNA: TGTGCCATCAGTGATCCGGGGGGTTCCACCTACGAGCAGTACTTC; CDR3 protein: CAISDPGGSTYEQYF; D gene: TRBD2; V gene: TRBV10-3; J gene: TRBJ2-7
CDR3 DNA: TGTGCCAGCAGCACCAACACCGTCCTAGCGGGGGGGATGATCACAGATACGCAGTATTTT; CDR3 protein: CASSTNTVLAGGMITDTQYF; D gene: TRBD2; V gene: TRBV2; J gene: TRBJ2-3
CDR3 DNA: TGTGCCAGCAGTGAAGCCTATTCACCCCTCCACTTT; CDR3 protein: CASSEAYSPLHF; D gene: -; V gene: TRBV6-1; J gene: TRBJ1-6
CDR3 DNA: TGTGCCAGCAGCTTCCCAAAGGGGGCATATCCTAATGACGGCACTGAAGCTTTCTTT; CDR3 protein: CASSFPKGAYPNDGTEAFF; D gene: TRBD1; V gene: TRBV5-6; J gene: TRBJ1-1
CDR3 DNA: TGTGCCAGCTCACCACCGCCACAGGGGAACGAGCAGTACTTC; CDR3 protein: CASSPPPQGNEQYF; D gene: TRBD1; V gene: TRBV18; J gene: TRBJ2-7
CDR3 DNA: TGTGCCAGCAGCAAAGACAGGGGCCCCACTGAAGCTTTCTTT; CDR3 protein: CASSKDRGPTEAFF; D gene: -; V gene: TRBV21-1; J gene: TRBJ1-1